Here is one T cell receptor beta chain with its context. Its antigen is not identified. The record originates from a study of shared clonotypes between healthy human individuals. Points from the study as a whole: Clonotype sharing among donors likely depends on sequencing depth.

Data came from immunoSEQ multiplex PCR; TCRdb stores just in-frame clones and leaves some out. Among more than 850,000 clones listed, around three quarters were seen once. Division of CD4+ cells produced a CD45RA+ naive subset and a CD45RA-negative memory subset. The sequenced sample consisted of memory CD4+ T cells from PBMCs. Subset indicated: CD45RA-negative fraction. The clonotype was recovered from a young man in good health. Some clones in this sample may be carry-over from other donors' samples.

The DNA for the CDR3 is TGTGCCTGGAAGGGTGTGTCAGATACGCAGTATTTT. It encodes CAWKGVSDTQYF. V is TRBV30 and J is TRBJ2-3; D not certain. V was cut by 4 bases and J by 4 bases, with 9 bases left in between. Germline CDR1 and CDR2: GTSNPN and SVGIG (reference sequence). The CDR3 runs 12 residues. The full variable domain, completed using reference TRBV30 and TRBJ2-3, is SQTIHQWPATLVQPVGSPLSLECTVEGTSNPNLYWYRQAAGRGLQLLFYSVGIGQISSEVPQNLSASRPQDRQFILSSKKLLLSDSGFYLCAWKGVSDTQYFGPGTRLTVL.